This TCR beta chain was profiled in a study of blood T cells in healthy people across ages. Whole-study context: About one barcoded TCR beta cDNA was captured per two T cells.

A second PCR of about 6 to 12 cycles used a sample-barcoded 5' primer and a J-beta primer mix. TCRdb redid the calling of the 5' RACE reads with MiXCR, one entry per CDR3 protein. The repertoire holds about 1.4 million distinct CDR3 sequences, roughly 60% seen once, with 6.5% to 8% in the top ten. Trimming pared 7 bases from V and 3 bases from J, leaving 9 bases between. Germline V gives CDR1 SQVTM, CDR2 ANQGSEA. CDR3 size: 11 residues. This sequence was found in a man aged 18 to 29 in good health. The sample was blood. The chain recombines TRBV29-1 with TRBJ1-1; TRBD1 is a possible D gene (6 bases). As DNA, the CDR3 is TGCAGCGCGGACAGATACACTGAAGCTTTCTTT. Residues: CSADRYTEAFF.